The 12 T cell receptor beta chains below come from one sample, sequenced in a study of spatial heterogeneity in lung cancer. Time point of the sample: sample taken at primary tumor resection. Their recognized antigens are unknown. Study outcomes and limitations: Within tumors, counts of expanded alpha and beta TCRs tracked tumor mutation counts.

TCRdb passed the 5' RACE reads through MiXCR, listing each CDR3 protein once. The sample includes around 4,900 distinct CDR3 sequences, under 15% of them seen just once. The sequencing here drew on lung tumor tissue, taken at surgery. These receptors were collected from a male donor with early-stage non-small cell lung cancer.

This clonotype was seen repeatedly, ten times or more. Because this beta chain is a stray read in a library intended to capture alpha chains, its abundance should not be given much weight. The V gene is TRBV2, the J gene TRBJ1-2; D is perhaps TRBD1 (5 bases). The CDR3 sequence is 13 residues long. Germline V CDR1 and CDR2: SNHLY, FYNNEI. V lost 4 bases and J 2 bases, leaving 8 bases between the germline ends. The DNA of the CDR3 is TGTGCCAGCAGTGTCGGGACGAACTATGGCTACACCTTC. Translation gives CASSVGTNYGYTF.

Turning to this clonotype: Because the library targeted alpha chains, this beta chain is an off-target read whose size means little. The chain employs TRBV12-3 or TRBV12-4 and TRBJ1-4, with 9 nucleotides matching TRBD1. The length of the CDR3 is 16 residues. The trim removed 5 bases at V and 7 bases at J, leaving 11 bases unmatched. The CDR3 spells CASSHPPGQGGEKLFF. The CDR3 region has the DNA TGTGCCAGCAGTCATCCTCCGGGACAGGGCGGTGAAAAACTGTTTTTT.

This clonotype counts as medium-sized. Because this beta chain is a stray read in a library intended to capture alpha chains, its abundance should not be given much weight. The rearrangement uses TRBV18 and TRBJ2-7; perhaps TRBD1 as D (6 bases). The CDR3 loop spans 14 amino acids. Germline assignment: CDR1 KGHSH and CDR2 LQKENI. V was shortened by 5 bases and J by 3 bases, with 14 bases between the two germline ends. CDR3 sequence (DNA): TGTGCCAGCTCAGTAGGGGACACTCTCTACGAGCAGTACTTC. Protein product: CASSVGDTLYEQYF.

Details on this clonotype: This beta chain came through as a stray read in a library set up for alpha chains, and its size says little. This rearrangement joins TRBV7-2 to TRBJ2-4; the match to TRBD1 covers 8 bases. The trim removed 7 bases at V and 9 bases at J, leaving 8 bases unmatched. CDR1 is SGHTA, CDR2 FQGNSA, per germline. This CDR3 has 13 residues. CDR3 nucleotides: TGTGCCAGCACCACAGGACAGGGAAGCATTCAGTACTTC. Translating gives CASTTGQGSIQYF.

With respect to this clonotype: This may stem from a read error, because a much larger clone lies one nucleotide away. Because this beta chain is a stray read in a library intended to capture alpha chains, its abundance should not be given much weight. The chain employs TRBV7-9 and TRBJ2-5; D may correspond to TRBD1 or TRBD2 (5 bases each). V was pared by 1 base and J by 6 bases, with 15 bases between. The CDR3 spans 15 residues. The germline V gene has CDR1 SEHNR and CDR2 FQNEAQ (reference sequence). DNA of the CDR3: TGTGCCAGCAGCTTAGTGGGGACGGCTGGAAAGACCCAGTACTTC. It codes for CASSLVGTAGKTQYF.

On this clonotype itself: A library made for alpha chains picked up this beta chain off target, so its size means little. The chain has TRBV20-1 and TRBJ2-7; perhaps TRBD1 as D (6 bases). V gave up 0 bases and J gave up 3 bases, with 18 bases separating them. The CDR3 contains 16 residues. Germline V gene sequence: CDR1 DFQATT, CDR2 SNEGSKA (reference sequence). The DNA for the CDR3 is TGCAGTGCTAGAGATTTCACAGGGAAGGTTTTCTACGAGCAGTACTTC. Residues: CSARDFTGKVFYEQYF.

By its share, this clonotype is medium-sized. Since it is a stray read in a library aimed at alpha chains, this beta chain has a size that is not meaningful. The chain carries TRBV11-2 and TRBJ1-4; no clear D. Germline CDR1 reads SGHAT; CDR2 reads FQNNGV. The V end lost 5 bases, the J end lost 5 bases, and 15 bases lay between the germline ends. The CDR3 contains 15 residues. The DNA for the CDR3 is TGTGCCAGCAGCGATCGACGACGGCAGAATGAAAAACTGTTTTTT. It translates to CASSDRRRQNEKLFF.

This clonotype qualifies as medium-sized. This beta chain represents an off-target read in a library built for alpha chains; its size is of limited meaning. CDR3 DNA sequence: TGTGCCAGCAGTTACTCGAACTACGAGCAGTACTTC. It codes for CASSYSNYEQYF. The gene calls are TRBV6-2 or TRBV6-3 and TRBJ2-7; no firm D call. This CDR3 spans 12 amino acids. The ends were cut back, 0 bases at V and 3 bases at J, with 3 bases in the middle. CDR1 and CDR2 (germline): MNHEY, SVGEGT.

Concerning this clonotype itself: This beta chain is an unintended read in a library built for alpha chains; its size means little. The V call is TRBV20-1, the J call TRBJ2-7; D could derive from TRBD1 or TRBD2 (5 bases each). V lost 6 bases to trimming and J lost 2 bases, with 8 bases between them. This CDR3 has 11 amino acids. Germline-derived CDR1 and CDR2 are DFQATT and SNEGSKA (reference sequence). The CDR3 reads CSARGTYEQYF. The CDR3 DNA is TGCAGTGCGAGGGGAACCTACGAGCAGTACTTC.

This clonotype was seen a few times. The library was prepared for alpha chains; this beta chain is a stray read, so its frequency means little. J is TRBJ2-5 and V is TRBV20-1, with 10 bases matching TRBD2. The junction had 5 bases not matched to a gene; V was cut back by 2 bases and J by 5 bases. This CDR3 has 14 amino acids. The germline V gene has CDR1 DFQATT and CDR2 SNEGSKA (reference sequence). The CDR3 region has the DNA TGCAGTGCTAGAACCAGCGGGAGGGGGGAGACCCAGTACTTC. Its translation is CSARTSGRGETQYF.

A remark on this clonotype: Within a library made for alpha chains, this beta chain is off target, and its count is uninformative. V usage is TRBV7-8 and J usage is TRBJ2-1; TRBD2 is a possible D gene (6 bases). CDR3 length: 14 residues. The germline V gene has CDR1 SGHVS and CDR2 FQNEAQ. The V end lost 8 bases, the J end lost 9 bases, and 20 bases lay between the germline ends. The CDR3 region has the DNA TGTGCCAGCCTAGCCATGGGGGGACGTGGTGAGCAGTTCTTC. Translation: CASLAMGGRGEQFF.

The table lists this clonotype with many counts. This beta chain was picked up by a library intended for alpha chains and is off target, so its count carries little meaning. J is TRBJ1-1 and V is TRBV2, with D possibly matching TRBD1 (6 bases). The V end lost 2 bases, the J end lost 5 bases, and 24 bases lay between the germline ends. CDR1 and CDR2 from the germline V gene are SNHLY and FYNNEI. The CDR3 length is 18 residues. The CDR3 region has the DNA TGTGCCAGCAGTGAAACCCGGGACACCTTCGGGGCGGAAACTGAAGCTTTCTTT. Its translation is CASSETRDTFGAETEAFF.